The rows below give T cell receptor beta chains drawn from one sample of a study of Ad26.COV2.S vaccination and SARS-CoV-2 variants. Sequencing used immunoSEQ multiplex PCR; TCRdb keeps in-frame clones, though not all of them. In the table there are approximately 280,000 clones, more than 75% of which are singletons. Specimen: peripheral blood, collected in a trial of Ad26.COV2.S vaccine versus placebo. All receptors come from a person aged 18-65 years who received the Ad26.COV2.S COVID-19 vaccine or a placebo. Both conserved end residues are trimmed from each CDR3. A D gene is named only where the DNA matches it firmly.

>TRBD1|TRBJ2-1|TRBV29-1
SARPRGLYNEQF
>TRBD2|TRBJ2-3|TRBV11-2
ASSPLAGGIDTQY
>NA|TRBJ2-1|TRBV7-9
ASSLRESSSHNEQF
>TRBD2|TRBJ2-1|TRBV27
ASSFSGSKYYEQF
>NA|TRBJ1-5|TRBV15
ATSRDVEAGPYSNQPQH
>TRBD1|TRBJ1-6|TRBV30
AWSVLSGTGFSPLH
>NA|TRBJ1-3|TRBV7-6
ASSLVKAVQSNSGNTIY
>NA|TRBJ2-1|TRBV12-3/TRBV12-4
ASTSWRNEQF
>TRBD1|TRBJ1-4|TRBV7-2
ASSPQGAANEKLF
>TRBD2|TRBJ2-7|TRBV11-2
ASSLVGGGRAGEQY
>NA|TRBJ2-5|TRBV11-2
ASSAQQGWQETQY
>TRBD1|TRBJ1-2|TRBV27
ASSLQGAGYGYT
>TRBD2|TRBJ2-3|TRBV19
ASTYGPGTRGDTQY
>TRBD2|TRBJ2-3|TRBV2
ASSSLAGEGTQY
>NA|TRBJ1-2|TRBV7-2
ASSPNAFTGIGGYT
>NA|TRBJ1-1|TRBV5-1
ASSLDMNTEAF
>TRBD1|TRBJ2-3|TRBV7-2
ASRRTGGAADTQY
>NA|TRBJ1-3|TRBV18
ASSPGTKTGNTIY
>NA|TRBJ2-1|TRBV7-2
ASRPPGLYYNEQF
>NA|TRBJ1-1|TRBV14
ASSPGRIMGNTEAF
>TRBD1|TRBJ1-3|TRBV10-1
ASRDRFMRHSGNTIY
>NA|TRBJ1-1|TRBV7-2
ASRQRTANTEAF
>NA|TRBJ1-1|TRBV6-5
ASSYSSAGVPEAF
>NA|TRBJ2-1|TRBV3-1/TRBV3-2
ASSQEGALPEQF
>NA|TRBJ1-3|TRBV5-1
ASSWGTSDTIY
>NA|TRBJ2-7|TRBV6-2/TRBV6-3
ASGLQKTATSSYEQY
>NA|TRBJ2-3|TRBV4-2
ASSQDRPGTDTQY
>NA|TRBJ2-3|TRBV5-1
ASSFGQFGTDTQY
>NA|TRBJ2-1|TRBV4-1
ASRPGQTSYNEQF
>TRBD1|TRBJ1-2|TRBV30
AWSGTGAGGYT
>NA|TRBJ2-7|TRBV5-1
ASSGTGTQPVTSYEQY
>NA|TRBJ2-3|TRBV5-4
ASSSKIPDTQY
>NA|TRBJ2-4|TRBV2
ASSDGGALKNIQY
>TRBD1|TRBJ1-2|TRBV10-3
AISRDRENYGYT
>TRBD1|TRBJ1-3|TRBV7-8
ASSLEQGISGNTIY
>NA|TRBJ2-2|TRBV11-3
ASSLGHLDTGELF
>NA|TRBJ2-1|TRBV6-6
ASSQSPGTVMSEQF
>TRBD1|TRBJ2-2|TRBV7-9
ASSPTGFGELF
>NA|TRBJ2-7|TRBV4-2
ASSQVDGDSYEQY
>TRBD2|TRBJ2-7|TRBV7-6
ASSLDSSGVASKEQY
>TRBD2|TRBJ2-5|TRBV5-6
ASTWWLAGYQETQY
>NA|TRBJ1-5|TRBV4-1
ASSPPGSYNQPQH